Listed here are 21 T cell receptor beta chains from one sample, sequenced in a study of T cell responses to AZD1222 COVID-19 vaccine. Profiling relied on immunoSEQ multiplex PCR, and the TCRdb table lists in-frame clones only, not all of them. The sample shows about 150,000 clones, roughly nine tenths of them seen only once. Specimen: peripheral blood, collected 28 days after the second AZD1222 dose. These receptors all stem from an adult who received the AZD1222 COVID-19 vaccine.

The chain carries TRBV4-1 and TRBJ2-6; D call uncertain. Trimming cost V 0 bases and J 0 bases, with 6 bases left between them. The CDR3 totals 16 residues. Germline-derived CDR1 and CDR2 are MGHRA and YSYEKL. The CDR3 here is CASSQEARSGANVLTF. The CDR3, as DNA: TGCGCCAGCAGCCAAGAGGCACGCTCTGGGGCCAACGTCCTGACTTTC.

The V call is TRBV19, the J call TRBJ1-2; D perhaps matches TRBD1 (6 bases). This CDR3 is built from 15 residues. Germline CDR1 LNHDA, CDR2 SQIVND (reference sequence). V was clipped by 1 base and J by 4 bases, with 13 bases between them. DNA for the CDR3: TGTGCCAGTAGTATAGGCAGGGGAGGGTTCTATGGCTACACCTTC. As protein: CASSIGRGGFYGYTF.

V is TRBV7-9 and J is TRBJ1-1; D gene unclear. The germline V and J ends were trimmed by 7 bases and 1 base, with 10 bases remaining between them. Germline CDR1 is SEHNR and CDR2 is FQNEAQ (reference sequence). The CDR3 has 13 amino acids. The CDR3 nucleotides read TGTGCCAGCACCCGGACGGGGAACACTGAAGCTTTCTTT. Translating gives CASTRTGNTEAFF.

The chain carries TRBV4-2 and TRBJ1-4, with D perhaps matching TRBD1 (6 bases). The CDR3 consists of 15 residues. The germline gives CDR1 LGHNA, CDR2 YNFKEQ. The ends were cut back, 4 bases at V and 2 bases at J, with 11 bases in the middle. The CDR3 here is CASSLRTVTNEKLFF. DNA for the CDR3: TGTGCCAGCAGCCTTCGGACAGTGACTAATGAAAAACTGTTTTTT.

The chain has TRBV13 and TRBJ2-4; D is ambiguous. The CDR3 has 14 amino acids. V lost 5 bases and J 7 bases, leaving 15 bases between the germline ends. The germline CDR1 and CDR2 sequences are PRHDT and FYEKMQ (reference sequence). This CDR3 reads CASSGSVLPNIQYF. The CDR3 DNA is TGTGCCAGCAGCGGTTCAGTGCTTCCCAACATTCAGTACTTC.

The chain uses TRBV10-3 and TRBJ1-3, with a possible D match to TRBD1 (5 bases). CDR3 length: 15 residues. CDR1 ENHRY and CDR2 SYGVKD come from the germline V gene. Trimming removed 0 bases at V and 2 bases at J, with 8 bases between. The CDR3 region has the DNA TGTGCCATCAGTGAGTCCTGGGGGGCTGGAAACACCATATATTTT. This translates into CAISESWGAGNTIYF.

The rearrangement joins TRBV6-6 to TRBJ2-7, with 8 bases identical to TRBD2. V gave up 0 bases and J gave up 7 bases; unmatched junction bases: 11. Looked up from germline, CDR1 is MNHNY and CDR2 is SVGAGI (reference sequence). The CDR3 sequence is 16 residues long. CDR3 nucleotides: TGTGCCAGCAGTTACTCTTCGGGGGGGCTGGGAAGGGAGCAGTACTTC. Protein: CASSYSSGGLGREQYF.

This chain connects TRBV10-1 to TRBJ1-4; possible D gene TRBD1, 5 bases. V was clipped by 9 bases and J by 7 bases, with 12 bases between them. This CDR3 has 12 amino acids. The germline V gene has CDR1 WNHNN and CDR2 SYGVQD (reference sequence). The CDR3 DNA reads TGCGCCAGTGGACCGGGACCTGAAAAACTGTTTTTT. Translating gives CASGPGPEKLFF.

The rearrangement links TRBV19 to TRBJ1-3, with TRBD1 matching over 8 bases. Germline CDR1 and CDR2: LNHDA and SQIVND (reference sequence). Germline trimming cut 5 bases from V and 4 bases from J; bases unmatched to any gene: 10. The CDR3 sequence is 16 residues long. The CDR3 protein is CASSVPGQASGNTIYF. The CDR3 DNA reads TGTGCCAGTAGTGTTCCGGGACAGGCGTCGGGAAACACCATATATTTT. The complete variable domain, with remaining parts taken from reference TRBV19 and TRBJ1-3, reads DGGITQSPKYLFRKEGQNVTLSCEQNLNHDAMYWYRQDPGQGLRLIYYSQIVNDFQKGDIAEGYSVSREKKESFPLTVTSAQKNPTAFYLCASSVPGQASGNTIYFGEGSWLTVV.

This chain connects TRBV6-2 or TRBV6-3 to TRBJ2-7, with D tentatively TRBD2 (5 bases). The CDR3 has 15 residues. Between the trimmed V and J ends, which lost 0 bases and 3 bases, there was a span of 12 bases. CDR1 and CDR2 (germline): MNHEY, SVGEGT. CDR3 sequence: CASSYSTSLVYEQYF. CDR3 DNA: TGTGCCAGCAGTTACTCCACCTCACTAGTCTACGAGCAGTACTTC.

J is TRBJ1-1 and V is TRBV7-2; D gene ambiguous. The CDR3 spans 15 residues. Germline CDR1 SGHTA, CDR2 FQGNSA. Trimming took off 5 bases at V and 4 bases at J, with 17 bases between the two ends. The CDR3 is CASSPLAGVSTEAFF. Written as DNA, the CDR3 is TGTGCCAGCAGCCCCCTAGCCGGGGTGAGCACTGAAGCTTTCTTT.

This clone was counted a single time. The chain is built from TRBV25-1 and TRBJ2-3; 9 bases are shared with TRBD1. Germline CDR1 reads MGHDK; CDR2 reads SYGVNS. The CDR3 extends over 14 amino acids. Germline trimming cut 5 bases from V and 3 bases from J; bases unmatched to any gene: 3. This CDR3 reads CASSPGQGTDTQYF. Here the CDR3 DNA reads TGTGCCAGCAGTCCAGGACAGGGGACAGATACGCAGTATTTT.

The V gene is TRBV6-1, the J gene TRBJ1-1; perhaps TRBD1 as D (6 bases). Per the germline V gene, CDR1 is MNHNS and CDR2 is SASEGT. The CDR3 is made up of 15 amino acids. The ends were cut back, 3 bases at V and 0 bases at J, with 11 bases in the middle. The CDR3 is CASSEGAWLNTEAFF. The DNA for the CDR3 is TGTGCCAGCAGTGAGGGGGCTTGGTTGAACACTGAAGCTTTCTTT.

The rearrangement joins TRBV10-3 to TRBJ1-1; TRBD1 is a possible D gene (6 bases). V was shortened by 1 base and J by 2 bases, with 8 bases between the two germline ends. The CDR3 covers 14 residues. CDR1 ENHRY and CDR2 SYGVKD come from the germline V gene. The CDR3 bases are TGTGCCATCAGTGAGTTCGGGGGCAACACTGAAGCTTTCTTT. Protein: CAISEFGGNTEAFF.

As DNA, the CDR3 is TGTGCCAGCAGTAAACTAGCGGGGGACCAAGAGACCCAGTACTTC. Its translation is CASSKLAGDQETQYF. The chain carries TRBV6-4 and TRBJ2-5; 11 bases map to TRBD2. The V and J ends lost 5 bases and 0 bases, in that order; junction bases with no gene match: 2. Germline CDR1 MRHNA, CDR2 SNTAGT. The CDR3 contains 15 residues.

The chain is built from TRBV7-9 and TRBJ1-1; possibly TRBD1 for D (5 bases). The CDR3 is 14 amino acids. CDR1 is SEHNR, CDR2 FQNEAQ, per germline (reference sequence). V lost 5 bases, J lost 2 bases, and 12 bases lay in between. The CDR3 sequence is CASSHGTANTEAFF. CDR3 DNA: TGTGCCAGCAGCCACGGGACGGCAAACACTGAAGCTTTCTTT.

The V and J genes are TRBV4-1 and TRBJ2-5; D call uncertain. Between the trimmed V and J ends, which lost 6 bases and 3 bases, there was a span of 11 bases. The CDR3 consists of 13 residues. The germline gives CDR1 MGHRA, CDR2 YSYEKL. CDR3 region: CASSRVRKETQYF. The CDR3 nucleotides read TGCGCCAGCAGTCGGGTCAGAAAAGAGACCCAGTACTTC.

CDR3 in amino acids: CASSGRTPTEQYF. DNA of the CDR3: TGTGCCAGCAGTGGACGGACCCCTACGGAGCAGTACTTC. V usage is TRBV25-1 and J usage is TRBJ2-7; D call uncertain. Per germline, CDR1 MGHDK and CDR2 SYGVNS. The CDR3 totals 13 residues. Trimming removed 4 bases at V and 7 bases at J, with 14 bases between.

In its sample, this clone was seen a few times. This chain connects TRBV6-6 to TRBJ1-3; no reliable D call. Between the trimmed V and J ends, which lost 0 bases and 2 bases, there was a span of 8 bases. The CDR3 extends over 15 amino acids. Germline CDR1 and CDR2: MNHNY and SVGAGI (reference sequence). In DNA form, the CDR3 reads TGTGCCAGCAGTTACTCGATTGGCCCTGGAAACACCATATATTTT. This gives the protein CASSYSIGPGNTIYF.

This clone was seen once. CDR3 amino acids: CASSPSGAGGRNYGYTF. Here the CDR3 DNA reads TGCGCCAGCAGCCCTAGCGGGGCAGGGGGGAGAAACTATGGCTACACCTTC. The gene calls are TRBV5-1 and TRBJ1-2, with 7 positions matching TRBD1. Trimming removed 4 bases from V and 2 bases from J; junction bases left unmatched: 14. The germline V gene encodes CDR1 SGHRS and CDR2 YFSETQ. The CDR3 is 17 amino acids.

This chain links TRBV4-2 with TRBJ2-7; a possible D gene is TRBD1 (6 bases). This CDR3 region has 14 residues. V lost 1 base and J 1 base, leaving 8 bases between the germline ends. The germline V gene has CDR1 LGHNA and CDR2 YNFKEQ. The CDR3 region is CASSQAGHSYEQYF. CDR3 in DNA: TGTGCCAGCAGCCAAGCGGGACATTCCTACGAGCAGTACTTC.